This T cell receptor beta chain originates from a study of shared clonotypes between healthy human individuals. Naive-designated CD8 cells lacked CD45RO, were positively enriched for CCR7, and omitted terminally differentiated effector memory CD45RA+ cells. The CDR3 extends over 14 amino acids. Per the germline V gene, CDR1 is MNHEY and CDR2 is SMNVEV (reference sequence). V was pared by 6 bases and J by 3 bases, with 15 bases between. Sequencing used immunoSEQ multiplex PCR; TCRdb keeps in-frame clones, though not all of them. The data hold about 2 million clones, with roughly 95% observed a single time.

J is TRBJ2-7 and V is TRBV27; D call uncertain. Specimen: naive CD8+ T cells sorted from blood. This clonotype originated in a man between 18 and 35 years old in good health. Written as DNA, the CDR3 is TGTGCCAGCAGCCCCGGGCCAAAGGGCTACGAGCAGTACTTC. As protein: CASSPGPKGYEQYF.